The clone carrying this T cell receptor beta chain showed up just once. Its target is unknown. These data originate in a study of graft-versus-host responses after intestinal transplantation. Study summary: All recipients were transplanted with multivisceral, liver-intestinal, or isolated intestinal grafts. Tacrolimus plus steroids were given to all recipients for two to three years, preceded by anti-thymocyte globulin induction. Findings of the study overall: GvH clones occurred in recipient marrow; some first appeared in ileum or blood. Those patients showing graft-donor T cell macrochimerism displayed high graft-versus-host to host-versus-graft clonal ratios in allografts.

J gave up 4 bases and V 3 bases, and 9 bases lay outside the gene matches. The CDR3 runs 16 residues. CDR1 is SGHDN, CDR2 FVKESK, per germline. The protocol was immunoSEQ multiplex PCR, while the TCRdb copy is restricted to in-frame clones and leaves out a portion. The sample records around 50,000 clones, roughly 90% being singletons. The chain joins TRBV14 to TRBJ1-3; 7 nucleotides match TRBD1. Source: unstimulated CD4+ T cells sorted from spleen or lymph node cells, taken before transplant. The receptor was derived from a human donor who was the organ donor for an intestinal transplant. CDR3 residues: CASSHQGQRVGNTIYF. The CDR3 DNA is TGTGCCAGCAGCCACCAGGGACAGAGGGTGGGAAACACCATATATTTT. The variable domain in full, with the rest retrieved from reference TRBV14 and TRBJ1-3, is EAGVTQFPSHSVIEKGQTVTLRCDPISGHDNLYWYRRVMGKEIKFLLHFVKESKQDESGMPNNRFLAERTGGTYSTLKVQPAELEDSGVYFCASSHQGQRVGNTIYFGEGSWLTVV.